The source of this T cell receptor (beta chain) is a study of blood T cells in healthy people across ages. Next came a second PCR, run for roughly 6 to 11 cycles, which used a sample-barcoded 5' primer along with a J-beta primer mix. TCRdb independently ran MiXCR on the 5' RACE reads; one entry per CDR3 protein. The table lists approximately 770,000 distinct CDR3 sequences, nearly 60% of them singletons. Only a few counts were recorded for this clonotype. CDR3 length equals 15 residues. Deletions cut 3 bases from V and 3 bases from J, with 12 bases between. Germline loops: CDR1 MGHRA, CDR2 YSYEKL. This chain joins TRBV4-1 and TRBJ2-1; tentative D call: TRBD2 (6 bases). What was sequenced was blood. This receptor was taken from a young man in good health. CDR3 nucleotide sequence: TGCGCCAGCAGCCATCTCCTAGCGTTCTACAATGAGCAGTTCTTC. It translates to CASSHLLAFYNEQFF.